The 15 T cell receptor beta chains below all came from one sample that was sequenced in a study of T-cell reconstitution after alpha-beta-depleted transplantation in children. During its preparation, the TCRbeta library received unique molecular identifiers. TCRdb redid the calling of the PCR reads with MiXCR, one entry per CDR3 protein. The sample carries 330,000 or so distinct CDR3 sequences, almost 8% recorded once. Findings and caveats of the study: The authors attributed T-cell counts and diversity one year after transplant mostly to newly produced T cells.

Which antigens these TCRs recognize remains unknown. The sample in question was peripheral blood, obtained 360 days after TCRalphabeta/CD19-depleted stem cell transplant. These receptors came from a female patient aged 2-9 years who had a stem cell transplant for Fanconi anemia, so the T cells may come from the graft donor.

Concerning this clonotype: This is likely a read error, given that the CDR3 carries no conserved phenylalanine or tryptophan at its end. The chain carries TRBV27 and TRBJ1-2; no clear D gene. Deletions cut 2 bases from V and 2 bases from J, with 9 bases between. This CDR3 is built from 14 residues. Germline V gene sequence: CDR1 MNHEY, CDR2 SMNVEV (reference sequence). CDR3 region: CASSLIGNNYGYTY. In DNA, the CDR3 is TGTGCCAGCAGTTTAATCGGCAACAACTATGGCTACACCTAC.

This chain joins TRBV11-3 and TRBJ1-4; the match to TRBD1 covers 9 bases. CDR1 and CDR2 from the germline V gene are SGHNT and YENEEA. V trimming: 2 bases; J trimming: 8 bases; junction bases outside the gene matches: 9. The length of the CDR3 is 16 residues. CDR3 bases: TGTGCCAGCAGCTTACTAGGACAGGGGCTTCGAGAAAAACTGTTTTTT. The encoded protein is CASSLLGQGLREKLFF.

This clonotype has at least ten counts. The genes are TRBV6-1 and TRBJ1-1; D gene ambiguous. The V end lost 5 bases, the J end lost 4 bases, and 11 bases lay between the germline ends. This CDR3 contains 13 residues. CDR1 and CDR2 from the germline V gene are MNHNS and SASEGT. As DNA, the CDR3 is TGTGCCAGCAGTCCTTCGGGCGGCACTGAAGCTTTCTTT. Protein: CASSPSGGTEAFF.

The V gene is TRBV7-6, the J gene TRBJ2-5, with a possible D match to TRBD1 (6 bases). Germline loops: CDR1 SGHVS, CDR2 FNYEAQ. The CDR3 has 13 residues. The V end lost 5 bases, the J end lost 3 bases, and 10 bases lay between the germline ends. Here the CDR3 reads CASSRTAKETQYF. CDR3 DNA: TGTGCCAGCAGCCGGACAGCGAAAGAGACCCAGTACTTC.

The chain uses TRBV7-2 and TRBJ2-2; no clear D. The CDR3 is 16 residues long. Germline loops: CDR1 SGHTA, CDR2 FQGNSA. Trimming took off 1 base at V and 3 bases at J, with 12 bases between the two ends. The CDR3 region is CASSLGFGLDTGELFF. The CDR3 DNA reads TGTGCCAGCAGCTTAGGTTTCGGGCTGGACACCGGGGAGCTGTTTTTT.

Many counts were recorded for this clonotype. This chain joins TRBV12-3 or TRBV12-4 and TRBJ1-1; no definite D call. Trimming took 3 bases from V and 1 from J, leaving 18 bases between them. This CDR3 contains 17 residues. CDR3 protein: CASSFPVGRIGNTEAFF. In DNA form, the CDR3 reads TGTGCCAGCAGTTTCCCCGTCGGACGGATAGGGAACACTGAAGCTTTCTTT.

This clonotype was observed at least ten times. The J gene is TRBJ2-1, the V gene TRBV13; 8 bases map to TRBD1. Germline V gene sequence: CDR1 PRHDT, CDR2 FYEKMQ (reference sequence). V lost 2 bases, J lost 4 bases, and 7 bases stayed unmatched. The CDR3 has 16 amino acids. The CDR3 nucleotides are TGTGCCAGCAGCTTACAGGGGGCTAAACCATACAATGAGCAGTTCTTC. Translation: CASSLQGAKPYNEQFF.

The V and J genes are TRBV6-1 and TRBJ1-1; unclear D gene. The CDR3 is 13 residues long. Germline V gives CDR1 MNHNS, CDR2 SASEGT. V was cut by 7 bases and J by 8 bases, with 17 bases left in between. As DNA, the CDR3 is TGTGCCAGCATAGACGGGCCCCTCCTCGAAGCTTTCTTT. This sequence encodes CASIDGPLLEAFF.

Ten or more counts support this clonotype. The chain joins TRBV4-3 to TRBJ1-6; D might be TRBD1 (6 bases). CDR1 and CDR2 from the germline V gene are LGHNA and YSLEER. The CDR3 is 19 amino acids. The V and J ends lost 1 base and 2 bases respectively, with 18 bases between them. CDR3 amino acids: CASSQVGTFLETYNSPLHF. DNA for the CDR3: TGCGCCAGCAGCCAAGTGGGGACATTCCTTGAGACCTATAATTCACCCCTCCACTTT.

This clonotype was seen at least ten times. This chain uses TRBV27 with TRBJ2-7; D is ambiguous. The V gene lost 6 bases and the J gene lost 0 bases, with 15 bases spanning the gap. Germline CDR1 and CDR2: MNHEY and SMNVEV (reference sequence). The CDR3 spans 15 residues. CDR3 in DNA: TGTGCCAGCAGCCCACTCCGACGCAGCTCCTACGAGCAGTACTTC. Its protein is CASSPLRRSSYEQYF.

This clonotype was recorded a few times. The J gene is TRBJ2-1, the V gene TRBV11-2; D remains unclear. Germline values: CDR1 SGHAT, CDR2 FQNNGV. V was cut by 6 bases and J by 6 bases, with 18 bases left in between. The CDR3 covers 15 residues. CDR3 loop: CASSIQVSNVNEQFF. The CDR3 DNA reads as TGTGCCAGCAGTATACAAGTTTCGAACGTCAATGAGCAGTTCTTC.

The sample holds a few counts of this clonotype. The CDR3 sequence: CAATGTGTVGAFF. Written as DNA, the CDR3 is TGTGCCGCTACCGGGACAGGGACGGTTGGAGCTTTCTTT. The rearrangement joins TRBV11-2 to TRBJ1-1, with 9 bases identical to TRBD1. The J segment lost 10 bases and the V segment lost 11 bases, leaving 14 bases of the junction unmatched. Germline V gene lookup returns CDR1 SGHAT and CDR2 FQNNGV. The CDR3 has 13 amino acids. Drawing the rest from reference TRBV11-2 and TRBJ1-1, the complete variable domain is EAGVAQSPRYKIIEKRQSVAFWCNPISGHATLYWYQQILGQGPKLLIQFQNNGVVDDSQLPKDRFSAERLKGVDSTLKIQPAKLEDSAVYLCAATGTGTVGAFFGQGTRLTVV.

This clonotype was observed many times. V gene TRBV3-1 combines with J gene TRBJ1-1, with D tentatively TRBD1 (5 bases). Germline loops: CDR1 LGHDT, CDR2 YNNKEL (reference sequence). The CDR3 spans 15 residues. V was clipped by 1 base and J by 3 bases, with 12 bases between them. The CDR3 sequence is CASSQAHGAYTEAFF. The CDR3 nucleotides read TGTGCCAGCAGCCAAGCTCATGGGGCTTACACTGAAGCTTTCTTT.

This sequence joins TRBV7-9 and TRBJ2-3; no definite D call. V lost 2 bases, J lost 1 base, and 16 bases lay in between. This CDR3 is built from 17 residues. Germline V gene lookup returns CDR1 SEHNR and CDR2 FQNEAQ (reference sequence). CDR3 protein: CASSLLAWGRGTDTQYF. The DNA for the CDR3 is TGTGCCAGCAGCTTATTGGCCTGGGGTAGGGGCACAGATACGCAGTATTTT. Looking up the rest from reference TRBV7-9 and TRBJ2-3 gives the full variable domain: DTGVSQNPRHKITKRGQNVTFRCDPISEHNRLYWYRQTLGQGPEFLTYFQNEAQLEKSRLLSDRFSAERPKGSFSTLEIQRTEQGDSAMYLCASSLLAWGRGTDTQYFGPGTRLTVL.

This clonotype was observed many times. The chain couples TRBV12-3 or TRBV12-4 to TRBJ1-2; D is uncertain. The CDR3 spans 14 residues. Trimming pared 3 bases from V and 8 bases from J, leaving 16 bases between. CDR3 bases: TGTGCCAGCAGTTTCAACTCGGGCAGAGCGGGCTACACCTTC. Amino acids: CASSFNSGRAGYTF.